The 18 T cell receptor beta chains below come from one sample, sequenced in a study of control samples from healthy donors and cancer patients. The table came from immunoSEQ multiplex PCR; TCRdb's copy has only in-frame clones and leaves some out. There are about 69,000 clones in the sample; approximately 89% occur only once, and less than 6.5% lies in the top ten. The sequencing input was PBMCs. These receptors all come from a man aged 60 to 75 with colorectal cancer.

The gene calls are TRBV3-1 (or the pseudogene TRBV3-2) and TRBJ2-3; possibly TRBD2 for D (7 bases). This CDR3 spans 15 amino acids. Looked up from germline, CDR1 is LGHDT and CDR2 is YNNKEL (reference sequence). Trimming stripped 4 bases from V and 4 bases from J, with 15 bases between. As DNA, the CDR3 is TGTGCCAGCAGCCTCGGACAGCGGGGAGCAGATACGCAGTATTTT. Its protein product is CASSLGQRGADTQYF.

This chain joins TRBV7-9 and TRBJ2-7; D unresolved. The CDR3 is made up of 14 amino acids. Germline V lookup: CDR1 SEHNR, CDR2 FQNEAQ (reference sequence). Trimming took off 2 bases at V and 4 bases at J, with 12 bases between the two ends. The CDR3 here is CASSLRLPPYEQYF. CDR3 DNA: TGTGCCAGCAGCTTACGGTTGCCCCCGTACGAGCAGTACTTC.

V gene TRBV11-2 combines with J gene TRBJ1-5; D remains ambiguous. V gave up 1 base and J gave up 7 bases, with 8 bases separating them. Germline CDR1 and CDR2: SGHAT and FQNNGV. This CDR3 contains 13 residues. The CDR3 loop is CASSLGTLQPQHF. CDR3 DNA: TGTGCCAGCAGCTTAGGTACCCTACAGCCCCAGCATTTT.

The V gene is TRBV28, the J gene TRBJ1-6; D unclear. Germline V CDR1 and CDR2: MDHEN, SYDVKM. The length of the CDR3 is 13 residues. V was cut by 3 bases and J by 10 bases, with 10 bases left in between. The CDR3 loop is CASSFPPKSPLHF. Written as DNA, the CDR3 is TGTGCCAGCAGTTTCCCCCCCAAGTCACCCCTCCACTTT.

The chain recombines TRBV19 with TRBJ2-2; D gene unclear. Between the trimmed V and J ends, which lost 5 bases and 3 bases, there was a span of 10 bases. CDR1 and CDR2 from the germline V gene are LNHDA and SQIVND (reference sequence). The CDR3 totals 14 residues. Written as DNA, the CDR3 is TGTGCCAGTAGTGCCGCCGGTGACACCGGGGAGCTGTTTTTT. The encoded protein is CASSAAGDTGELFF.

The chain carries TRBV9 and TRBJ2-3, with D possibly matching TRBD2 (6 bases). Germline-derived CDR1 and CDR2 are SGDLS and YYNGEE. Trimming removed 3 bases at V and 2 bases at J, with 16 bases between. CDR3 size: 16 residues. CDR3 protein: CASSAGTSPTTDTQYF. CDR3 nucleotide sequence: TGTGCCAGCAGCGCCGGGACTTCCCCAACCACAGATACGCAGTATTTT.

Comments on this clone: The junction departs from the called germline gene at one end, perhaps through a read error. The chain couples TRBV19 to TRBJ2-4, with D tentatively TRBD2 (5 bases). CDR1 is LNHDA, CDR2 SQIVND, per germline (reference sequence). The CDR3 spans 13 residues. For the CDR3, the DNA is TGTGCCAGTAGTATGAACCGGGCTAGCTCGCAAAACTTC. This gives the protein CASSMNRASSQNF.

J is TRBJ2-5 and V is TRBV5-5; D unclear. Germline V gene data show CDR1 as SGHKS and CDR2 as YYEKEE (reference sequence). This CDR3 has 12 amino acids. Deletions cut 2 bases from V and 1 base from J, with 3 bases between. The CDR3 DNA reads as TGTGCCAGCAGCTTTGTCCAAGAGACCCAGTACTTC. Amino acid sequence: CASSFVQETQYF.

This rearrangement joins TRBV2 to TRBJ1-1; D perhaps matches TRBD1 (5 bases). The CDR3 length is 13 residues. Germline CDR1 and CDR2: SNHLY and FYNNEI. Trimming removed 10 bases from V and 0 bases from J, with 12 bases in between. Here the CDR3 DNA reads TGTGCCACCAAACAGGAGGTGAACACTGAAGCTTTCTTT. Its protein is CATKQEVNTEAFF.

This rearrangement joins TRBV18 to TRBJ2-7, with TRBD2 matching 9 bases. Trimming took 1 base from V and 4 from J; bases not matched to a gene: 5. The germline CDR1 and CDR2 sequences are KGHSH and LQKENI. The CDR3 length is 15 residues. CDR3 protein: CASSPLQTSGYEQYF. The CDR3 DNA reads as TGTGCCAGCTCACCACTTCAGACTAGCGGTTACGAGCAGTACTTC.

The V gene is TRBV28, the J gene TRBJ2-2, with D unresolved. The germline CDR1 and CDR2 sequences are MDHEN and SYDVKM. CDR3 length equals 14 residues. Trimming pared 1 base from V and 7 bases from J, leaving 10 bases between. This CDR3 is CASSLSDVDGELFF. DNA of the CDR3: TGTGCCAGCAGTTTATCTGACGTGGACGGGGAGCTGTTTTTT.

This clone appeared once. The chain links TRBV15 to TRBJ1-1, with D maybe TRBD1 (5 bases). The V gene lost 6 bases and the J gene lost 6 bases, with 11 bases spanning the gap. The CDR3 consists of 12 residues. CDR1 and CDR2 (germline): LNHNV, YYDKDF (reference sequence). The CDR3 sequence is CATSRGGAEAFF. CDR3 nucleotides: TGTGCCACCAGTCGTGGGGGGGCTGAAGCTTTCTTT.

The chain has TRBV3-1 (or the pseudogene TRBV3-2) and TRBJ1-1; D unclear. CDR3 length: 14 residues. CDR1 and CDR2 (germline): LGHDT, YNNKEL (reference sequence). Trimming pared 1 base from V and 2 bases from J, leaving 8 bases between. The CDR3 spells CASSQVQLNTEAFF. The CDR3, as DNA: TGTGCCAGCAGCCAAGTACAGCTAAACACTGAAGCTTTCTTT.

The J gene is TRBJ2-5, the V gene TRBV30; either TRBD1 or TRBD2 may fit D (5 bases each). Germline lookup yields CDR1 GTSNPN and CDR2 SVGIG (reference sequence). Trimming took off 0 bases at V and 7 bases at J, with 12 bases between the two ends. There are 13 residues in the CDR3. The CDR3 DNA sequence: TGTGCCTGGAGTGTTGAGGGGCCGGGGACCCAGTACTTC. Its protein product is CAWSVEGPGTQYF.

The genes are TRBV7-7 and TRBJ2-1; 11 nucleotides line up with TRBD2. Germline V gives CDR1 SSHAT, CDR2 FNYEAQ (reference sequence). The CDR3 spans 15 residues. Trimming at V came to 2 bases and at J to 7 bases, leaving 4 bases not matched to a gene. CDR3 residues: CASSLIAGGPNEQFF. CDR3 DNA: TGTGCCAGCAGCTTAATAGCGGGGGGGCCGAATGAGCAGTTCTTC. Looking up the rest from reference TRBV7-7 and TRBJ2-1 gives the full variable domain: GAGVSQSPRYKVTKRGQDVTLRCDPISSHATLYWYQQALGQGPEFLTYFNYEAQPDKSGLPSDRFSAERPEGSISTLTIQRTEQRDSAMYRCASSLIAGGPNEQFFGPGTRLTVL.

This clone was seen a single time. The CDR3, as DNA: TGTGCCAGTAGTATATGGGGCGAGGGGACTGGAAATGAAAAACTGTTTTTT. It translates to CASSIWGEGTGNEKLFF. This chain uses TRBV19 with TRBJ1-4; D possibly corresponds to TRBD1 (5 bases). Germline V gene data show CDR1 as LNHDA and CDR2 as SQIVND (reference sequence). The length of the CDR3 is 17 residues. V lost 2 bases to trimming and J lost 5 bases, with 18 bases between them.

The chain links TRBV7-2 to TRBJ1-2; D gene unclear. The CDR3 extends over 12 amino acids. Per germline, CDR1 SGHTA and CDR2 FQGNSA. The germline V and J ends were trimmed by 1 base and 5 bases, with 5 bases remaining between them. The CDR3 reads CASSLEGYGYTF. In DNA form, the CDR3 reads TGTGCCAGCAGCTTAGAGGGTTATGGCTACACCTTC.

The V call is TRBV3-1 (or the pseudogene TRBV3-2), the J call TRBJ2-5; D tentatively fits TRBD1 or TRBD2 (5 bases each). This CDR3 is 16 amino acids long. Deletions cut 2 bases from V and 0 bases from J, with 13 bases between. Germline V gives CDR1 LGHDT, CDR2 YNNKEL (reference sequence). The CDR3 loop reads CASSQLAWGYQETQYF. Written as DNA, the CDR3 is TGTGCCAGCAGCCAATTAGCCTGGGGGTACCAAGAGACCCAGTACTTC.